What follows describes a single T cell receptor (beta chain). Its target antigen remains unknown. The input lacks base qualities; no much larger clone sits a single base away. TCRbeta CDR3 regions were amplified from genomic DNA by means of the immunoSEQ Assay, a bias-controlled multiplex PCR. The published analysis was carried out like this. The number of nucleated cells in each sample was estimated by amplification of reference gene primers within the assay. To quantify the absolute abundance of each unique TCRbeta CDR3 rearrangement, sequence reads were collapsed and filtered. For each sample, productive Simpson clonality was calculated by taking the square root of Simpson's diversity index across productive rearrangements. Here the immuneACCESS table is served through TCRdb, limited to in-frame sequences with V and J called. Missing clones are a known gap in these copies; in checked studies unresolved V genes cover under half, and the rest lacks a known reason. Clonal size and the V and J genes are those of that table, whereas D and trimming came from the DNA. The sample profile shows around 200,000 clones; 70% to 90% of them were found once. Roughly 4% of the sample belongs to the ten largest clones.

The sample is drawn from a study of blood T cell repertoires in COVID-19 (dated by TCRdb to 2020 to 2021). With respect to the entire study: Collaborator samples came from the United States, Italy and Spain and covered acute and convalescent phases of COVID-19. The prospective study material was composed of cDNA or gDNA derived from T cells, B-cell-depleted T cells, or PBMCs. The dataset comprised deeply sampled blood TCRbeta repertoires from subjects exposed to, actively infected with, or recovered from COVID-19. A freely available public database, intended as a resource for researchers studying the immune response to SARS-CoV-2, is where the repertoires were released. Samples were obtained from the ongoing ImmuneRACE study (first 160 participants) and from over a thousand subjects provided by 6 global collaborators. The sample metadata nearly always contained a de-identified subject ID, COVID-19 status, age in years and sex. Where available, HLA class I and class II types were taken from metadata supplied by the sample provider and were not determined by assay-based typing. Broader findings and caveats from the paper: How much clinical and demographic metadata was included differed by source and by participant, and the metadata was provided uncurated.

V is reduced by 0 bases and J by 15 bases, leaving a spacing of 27 bases between them. The germline V gene (reference sequence) specifies GTSNPN as CDR1 and SVGIG as CDR2. The CDR3 runs 16 amino acids, cysteine and phenylalanine included. The entry retains the CDR3 DNA only, 48 bases that are in frame from base 1. Enrolling through a virtual design, the prospective study's participants ranged in age from roughly 18 to 95 years and lived across some 22 United States geographic areas. In the prospective study, participants were assigned to cohorts based on the clinical history participants reported in a screening survey and a study questionnaire. Exposed participants had been in contact with someone with a PCR-confirmed or clinician-diagnosed COVID-19 case within 2 weeks of study entry. Mobile phlebotomists in the prospective study collected whole blood, serum and a nasopharyngeal or oropharyngeal swab from every participant. Prospective study participants could optionally give additional blood draws and questionnaires over an approximately two-month period. Prospective study blood samples were shipped either frozen or at room temperature before DNA extraction.

Sequenced: PBMCs or T cells enriched from blood (not recorded which). The rearranged chain carries TRBV30 and TRBJ2-1; a weak D assignment points to TRBD2 (5 bases agree). This clonotype originated in a woman aged 25 to 45 who had been exposed to COVID-19. The nucleotides read TGTGCCTGGAGTGTACGGGGTGGGCCAGTCGGTAGCTCTCCGTTCTTC. It translates to CAWSVRGGPVGSSPFF. With all but the CDR3 taken from the reference TRBV30 and TRBJ2-1 genes, the full variable domain is: SQTIHQWPATLVQPVGSPLSLECTVEGTSNPNLYWYRQAAGRGLQLLFYSVGIGQISSEVPQNLSASRPQDRQFILSSKKLLLSDSGFYLCAWSVRGGPVGSSPFFGPGTRLTVL.